This is a list of T cell receptor beta chains from one sample in a study of shared clonotypes between healthy human individuals. Libraries were prepared by immunoSEQ multiplex PCR; TCRdb keeps only in-frame clonotypes and omits some of them. The sample contains 2,500,000 or so clones, just under 95% of which appear only once. Material: naive CD4+ T cells from PBMCs. The source of these receptors is a man aged 18 to 30 in good health. Some clones in this sample may be carry-over from other donors' samples. The CDR3 runs from the conserved cysteine through the conserved F or W. D genes are given only for firm matches. Rows may omit the clone size; those that give it use once, few, many or a size class.

size	D	V	J	DNA	CDR3
-	-	TRBV6-6	TRBJ2-7	TGTGCCGGGGGAGAGAAAGGATACGAGCAGTACTTC	CAGGEKGYEQYF
-	-	TRBV6-4	TRBJ2-1	TGTGCCACCCAGGACGGGGGACTTTACAATGAGCAGTTCTTC	CATQDGGLYNEQFF
-	-	TRBV5-1	TRBJ1-4	TGCGCCAGCAGCTTGTTAGGGCTTAATGAAAAACTGTTTTTT	CASSLLGLNEKLFF
-	-	TRBV15	TRBJ2-2	TGTGCCACCAGCCACCAACAAGGGGCCCCTGCCGGGGAGCTGTTTTTT	CATSHQQGAPAGELFF
once	TRBD2	TRBV6-1	TRBJ2-5	TGTGCCAGCAGGTCGGGCGGGGGTGCGGAGACCCAGTACTTC	CASRSGGGAETQYF
once	TRBD1	TRBV9	TRBJ1-4	TGTGCCAGCAGCGGCGGGACAGGGGCTAGGTCGGAAAAACTGTTTTTT	CASSGGTGARSEKLFF
-	TRBD2	TRBV19	TRBJ2-7	TGTGCCAGTAGTATAGCAGCGGGAGGCCCCTTACCCTACGAGCAGTACTTC	CASSIAAGGPLPYEQYF
-	-	TRBV5-6	TRBJ1-5	TGTGCCAGCAGCTTGATGGGTCAGCCCCAGCATTTT	CASSLMGQPQHF
-	-	TRBV7-9	TRBJ2-3	TGTGCCAGCAGCTGGGGGGAGGCGGGCACAGATACGCAGTATTTT	CASSWGEAGTDTQYF
-	TRBD1	TRBV7-2	TRBJ2-7	TGTGCCAGCAGCCGTACAGGGGTCTACGAGCAGTACTTC	CASSRTGVYEQYF
-	TRBD2	TRBV2	TRBJ2-1	TGTGCCAGCAGTGGATCGAGCGGGAGGAATGAGCAGTTCTTC	CASSGSSGRNEQFF
-	-	TRBV6-5	TRBJ2-7	TGTGCCAGCAGTGATATTACAGAGCAGTACTTC	CASSDITEQYF
-	TRBD2	TRBV6-4	TRBJ2-3	TGTGCCAGCAGTGACAAAGCGGGAGGAGGCGCAGATACGCAGTATTTT	CASSDKAGGGADTQYF
-	-	TRBV19	TRBJ2-1	TGTGCCAGTAGTATAGTGGGCAGGGGGGTGGTCAATGAGCAGTTCTTC	CASSIVGRGVVNEQFF
-	-	TRBV28	TRBJ2-6	TGTGCCAGCAGTTGGACACAGGGTTTACCTGGGGCCAACGTCCTGACTTTC	CASSWTQGLPGANVLTF
-	TRBD2	TRBV7-9	TRBJ2-7	TGTGCCAGCAGCTCGTTCGGGACTAGCGCGTACGAGCAGTACTTC	CASSSFGTSAYEQYF
-	TRBD1	TRBV5-1	TRBJ2-7	TGCGCCAGCAGCCCGGGACAGGAGCACGAGCAGTACTTC	CASSPGQEHEQYF
-	TRBD1	TRBV7-9	TRBJ2-2	TGTGCCAGCAGCTCTTACAGGGGGACCGGGGAGCTGTTTTTT	CASSSYRGTGELFF
-	-	TRBV10-3	TRBJ2-3	TGTGCCATCAGTGAAGAAGGGTTGGCAGATACGCAGTATTTT	CAISEEGLADTQYF
-	-	TRBV10-1	TRBJ2-2	TGCGCCAGCAGTGGGCAGCTGAACACCGGGGAGCTGTTTTTT	CASSGQLNTGELFF
-	-	TRBV28	TRBJ1-5	TGTGCCAGCAGTTTCTACAGAGATAGCAATCAGCCCCAGCATTTT	CASSFYRDSNQPQHF
-	-	TRBV19	TRBJ2-7	TGTGCCAGTAGTATGAGCACCGCCTACGAGCAGTACTTC	CASSMSTAYEQYF
-	TRBD1	TRBV19	TRBJ1-5	TGTGCCAATGGAGGGGGCAATAGCAATCAGCCCCAGCATTTT	CANGGGNSNQPQHF
-	-	TRBV20-1	TRBJ1-1	TGCAGTGCTAGGATGACAGGTGAAGCTTTCTTT	CSARMTGEAFF
-	TRBD2	TRBV7-2	TRBJ2-1	TGTGCCAGCAGACTAGCGGGGATCTACAATGAGCAGTTCTTC	CASRLAGIYNEQFF
-	TRBD2	TRBV5-1	TRBJ2-7	TGCGCCAGCAGCTCGCGGGAGCGGGAGGGCAGATGGGAGCAGTACTTC	CASSSREREGRWEQYF